The entry below describes one T cell receptor (beta chain). Its cognate antigen is unknown. CDR1 is LGHDT, CDR2 YNNKEL, per germline (reference sequence). V lost 1 base to trimming and J lost 3 bases, with 15 bases between them. The CDR3 consists of 16 residues. This entry comes from a study of regulatory T cells in long-lasting Graves disease. Study details: Persistent Graves' disease denoted over 5 years of antithyroid drugs plus positive TSH receptor antibodies.

Time point given: persistent/refractory GD, antithyroid drugs over 5 years with positive TRAb. RNA from PBMCs was the source of the TCR library. Peripheral blood, at roughly 8.4 milliliters, went into EDTA tubes. CDR3-region Arm-PCR and iRepertoire HTBI primers produced the TCR beta libraries. TCRdb re-called the multiplex PCR reads through MiXCR, storing one row per CDR3 protein. Of some 420,000 distinct CDR3 sequences listed, 22% are singletons. Study observations and caveats: When disease was persistent, TRBV28, TRBJ1-2 and TRBJ2-5 were the favored segments. Persistent patients shared fewer than 3,500 public clonotypes among themselves. Newly diagnosed patients shared fewer, at more than 750.

The specimen was peripheral blood mononuclear cells (PBMCs), collected when the disease was refractory, from a patient treated with antithyroid drugs. This sequence originates from a female donor with Graves disease. The chain carries TRBV3-1 and TRBJ1-1; D perhaps matches TRBD1 (5 bases). The CDR3 is CASSQGSGRGDTEAFF. The CDR3, as DNA: TGTGCCAGCAGCCAAGGTTCCGGGCGGGGGGACACTGAAGCTTTCTTT.